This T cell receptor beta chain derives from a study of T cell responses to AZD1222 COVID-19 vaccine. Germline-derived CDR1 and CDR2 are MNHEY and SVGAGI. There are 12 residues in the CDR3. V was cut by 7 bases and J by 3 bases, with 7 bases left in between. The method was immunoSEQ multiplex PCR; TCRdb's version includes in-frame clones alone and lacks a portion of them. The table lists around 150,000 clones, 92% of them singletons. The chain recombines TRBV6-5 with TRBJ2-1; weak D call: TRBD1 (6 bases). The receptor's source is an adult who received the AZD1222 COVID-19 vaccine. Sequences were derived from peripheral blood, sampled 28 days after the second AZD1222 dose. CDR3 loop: CASNRVYNEQFF. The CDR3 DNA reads TGTGCCAGCAACAGGGTCTACAATGAGCAGTTCTTC.